What follows is one T cell receptor beta chain and its context. There is no known antigen for this receptor. No quality values exist for individual bases; no much larger clone is one base distant. The data stem from a study of cytomegalovirus exposure and HLA in healthy donors (dated by TCRdb to the late 2010s). Background for the entire study: A later analysis indicated that the 120 or so validation repertoires were generated on the platform also employed for the 700 or so repertoires of the first cohort. Besides the first cohort of under 700 subjects, a separate validation cohort made up of over a hundred different subjects was used. The aim of the study was to test whether cataloging public T cell receptors could identify signatures of past pathogen exposure. To predict cytomegalovirus infection status, the study combined high-throughput TCR immunosequencing, statistical association of individual TCRs with disease status, and machine learning.

The library came from the immunoSEQ multiplex PCR assay. Per the source publication's procedure: A statistical classification framework was built for diagnosing cytomegalovirus status from the catalog of TCR beta chain sequences. TCRdb mirrors the immuneACCESS table, restricted to in-frame sequences. Some clones are absent from its copies; in checked studies, under half trace to an unresolved V gene, and the reason for the others is unknown. V and J calls and clone size are given by that table; D and trimming were obtained from the DNA. The sample table shows roughly 280,000 clones, and 80% to 90% are seen once. The top ten hold 1% of the sample. Separate from the approximately 670-subject first cohort, the validation cohort of more than 90 subjects was the group to which the donors belonged. On the study overall, not on this receptor specifically: The validation cohort had no HLA typing available for a later analysis, so co-occurrence within that cohort was assessed over all 120 or so repertoires. In a later analysis, TCRs clustered in the first cohort were found to also tend to co-occur in the approximately 120 validation repertoires, with about 93% of cluster scores above 0. The classifier was reported to diagnose cytomegalovirus status with high specificity and sensitivity in both the original and validation cohorts. While some public TCRs were present in many individuals, most TCR sequences turned up only very rarely across donors. In the study, 150 to 200 TCR beta chains were listed as associated with cytomegalovirus. In vitro tests confirmed that a few of the cytomegalovirus-associated TCR beta chains recognize cytomegalovirus antigens. The authors suggested that the approach could potentially be extended to other disease states and immunological phenotypes.

V trim: 6 bases; J trim: 0 bases; unmatched bases: 6. CDR1 SGHVS and CDR2 FQNEAQ are derived from the germline V gene. Reading from cysteine to phenylalanine, the CDR3 counts 15 amino acids. The kept DNA is CDR3 alone, 45 bases in frame from the first base. The sequence was collected from a woman aged 18 to 35 in good health and CMV-seronegative. Input material: PBMCs. The chain uses TRBV7-8 and TRBJ2-7, with 9 junctional bases fitting TRBD2. Read as DNA, the sequence is TGTGCCAGCAGGCCTAGCGGGGCTAGCTCCTACGAGCAGTACTTC. Translated, this is CASRPSGASSYEQYF.